This T cell receptor (beta chain) appears in the sequencing data of a study of CD8+ T cells in alopecia areata. Whole-study findings and limits: It was lesional scalp, especially alopecia totalis/universalis, that showed higher clonality than normal scalp. Shared TCR sequences were less clear between patients than in mice, possibly partly from HLA diversity. Sequence data from scalp samples additionally include resident alphabeta T cells of normal skin.

V shed 8 bases and J shed 2 bases, with 16 bases lying between them. Germline V gene lookup returns CDR1 SQVTM and CDR2 ANQGSEA. The length of the CDR3 is 14 residues. A remark on this clone: The antigen is undetermined.

TCR sequencing used cDNA made by reverse transcription of extracted RNA. Libraries were prepared by immunoSEQ multiplex PCR; TCRdb keeps only in-frame clonotypes and omits some of them. The top ten hold 4% to 6% of the sample, which has about 200,000 clones, more than 55% seen once. Specimen: CD8+ T cells sorted from blood. The chain uses TRBV29-1 and TRBJ2-4, with D maybe TRBD2 (7 bases). The receptor was isolated from a human donor in good health. In DNA, the CDR3 is TGCAGCCCCGGGGGGCCGGTAACCAAAAACATTCAGTACTTC. Its translation: CSPGGPVTKNIQYF.